This T cell receptor (beta chain) was found in a study of shared clonotypes between healthy human individuals. This CDR3 is 13 amino acids long. Trimming left V 6 bases short and J 4 bases short, with 14 bases between. Germline V lookup: CDR1 SGHNT, CDR2 YYREEE (reference sequence). The table came from immunoSEQ multiplex PCR; TCRdb's copy has only in-frame clones and leaves some out. This table holds hundreds of thousands of clones, roughly 70% found once. HIV-negative, healthy adults without recent acute infections or vaccinations were the donors. Only a few counts were recorded for this clone. Sample: memory CD4+ T cells sorted from blood. Subset given: CD45RA-negative fraction. The rearrangement joins TRBV5-4 to TRBJ2-7, with D possibly called TRBD1 or TRBD2 (5 bases each). The TCR originated in a woman aged 30 to 39 in good health. The CDR3 loop reads CASTSYGAYEQYF. CDR3 bases: TGTGCCAGCACCTCTTACGGGGCTTACGAGCAGTACTTC.